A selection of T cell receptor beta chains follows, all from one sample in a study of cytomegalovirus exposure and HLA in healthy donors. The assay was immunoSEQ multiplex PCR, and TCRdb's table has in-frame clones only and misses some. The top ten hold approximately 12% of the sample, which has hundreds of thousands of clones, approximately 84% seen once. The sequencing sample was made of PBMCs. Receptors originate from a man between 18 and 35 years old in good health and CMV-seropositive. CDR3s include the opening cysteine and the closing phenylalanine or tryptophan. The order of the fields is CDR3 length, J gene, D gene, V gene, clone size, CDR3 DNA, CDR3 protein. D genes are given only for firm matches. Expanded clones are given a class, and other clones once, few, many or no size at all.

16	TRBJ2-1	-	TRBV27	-	TGTGCCAGCAGCCGGATTGCGGATGGTACCTACAATGAGCAGTTCTTC	CASSRIADGTYNEQFF
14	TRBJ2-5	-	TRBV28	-	TGTGCCAGCAGGGTTGGCTCCCTACAAGAGACCCAGTACTTC	CASRVGSLQETQYF
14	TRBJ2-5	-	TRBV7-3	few	TGTGCCAGCAGCCCGACGGGCCTACAAGAGACCCAGTACTTC	CASSPTGLQETQYF
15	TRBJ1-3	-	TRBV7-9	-	TGTGCCAGCAGCTTGCAGGGAAATGTTGGAAACACCATATATTTT	CASSLQGNVGNTIYF
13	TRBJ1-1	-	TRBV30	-	TGTGCCTGGACTCAATCTTGGACCACTGAAGCTTTCTTT	CAWTQSWTTEAFF
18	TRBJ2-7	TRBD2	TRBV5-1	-	TGCGCCAGCAGCTTGGGGTTAGGGTCTAGCGGGTTGAGCTACGAGCAGTACTTC	CASSLGLGSSGLSYEQYF
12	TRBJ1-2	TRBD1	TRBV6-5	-	TGTGCCAGCGGTGAGGACAGGAATGGCTACACCTTC	CASGEDRNGYTF
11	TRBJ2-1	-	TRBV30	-	TGTGCCTGGGAGCACGGGTATGAGCAGTTCTTC	CAWEHGYEQFF
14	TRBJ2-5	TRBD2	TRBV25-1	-	TGTGCCAGCAGTCATCCGGAGCGGGGGGGGGCCCAGTACTTC	CASSHPERGGAQYF
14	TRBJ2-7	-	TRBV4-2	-	TGTGCCAGCAGCCAAGAGGGGGTCGTAATCGAGCAGTACTTC	CASSQEGVVIEQYF